The entry that follows covers one T cell receptor (beta chain) sequence. This sample was taken from a study of blood T cell repertoires in COVID-19. Measured with immunoSEQ multiplex PCR; TCRdb has only the in-frame clones, and not every one. Altogether about 21,000 clones are present, almost 85% being singletons, with the ten largest covering roughly 3.5%. Germline assignment: CDR1 SEHNR and CDR2 FQNEAQ (reference sequence). This CDR3 has 14 residues. Trimming took off 8 bases at V and 0 bases at J, with 13 bases between the two ends. Sequenced: peripheral blood. The rearrangement links TRBV7-9 to TRBJ2-5, with D possibly TRBD2 on 6 matching bases. This clonotype was obtained from a man aged 35 to 55 with acute or convalescent COVID-19. The CDR3 DNA sequence: TGTGCCAGCGGCTACCGCGGGGACCAAGAGACCCAGTACTTC. Translated, it gives CASGYRGDQETQYF. Supplemented by reference TRBV7-9 and TRBJ2-5, the full variable domain reads DTGVSQNPRHKITKRGQNVTFRCDPISEHNRLYWYRQTLGQGPEFLTYFQNEAQLEKSRLLSDRFSAERPKGSFSTLEIQRTEQGDSAMYLCASGYRGDQETQYFGPGTRLLVL.